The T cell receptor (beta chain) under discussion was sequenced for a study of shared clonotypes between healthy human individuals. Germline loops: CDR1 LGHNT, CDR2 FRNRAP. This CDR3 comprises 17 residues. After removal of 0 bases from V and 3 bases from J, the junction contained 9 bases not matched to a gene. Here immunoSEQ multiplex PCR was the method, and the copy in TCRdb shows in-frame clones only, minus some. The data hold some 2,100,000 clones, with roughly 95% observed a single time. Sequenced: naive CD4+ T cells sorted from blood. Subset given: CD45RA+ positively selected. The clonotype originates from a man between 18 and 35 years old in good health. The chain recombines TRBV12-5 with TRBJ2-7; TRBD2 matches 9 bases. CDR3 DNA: TGTGCTAGTGGTTTGGTCCTCACCCGGACTAGCGACTACGAGCAGTACTTC. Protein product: CASGLVLTRTSDYEQYF.